The 4 T cell receptor beta chains in this list originate from one sample, sequenced in a study of regulatory T cells in long-lasting Graves disease. This sample's time point: persistent/refractory GD, antithyroid drugs over 5 years with positive TRAb. With RNA extracted from PBMCs as input, the TCR library was made. Both iRepertoire HTBI primers and Arm-PCR of CDR3 regions were used to build the TCR beta libraries. TCRdb analysed the multiplex PCR reads with MiXCR anew, one entry per CDR3 protein. The repertoire holds a few hundred thousand distinct CDR3 sequences, with about a fifth as singletons. The sample was peripheral blood mononuclear cells (PBMCs), taken when the disease was refractory, from a patient treated with antithyroid drugs. Receptor source: a female donor with Graves disease.

This clonotype has just a few counts. V usage is TRBV6-1 and J usage is TRBJ1-5, with D perhaps matching TRBD1 (6 bases). Germline V gene lookup returns CDR1 MNHNS and CDR2 SASEGT. The CDR3 covers 14 residues. V shed 6 bases and J shed 5 bases, with 14 bases lying between them. The CDR3 DNA reads TGTGCCAGCAGGAGTGGGGGGGGCGATCAGCCCCAGCATTTT. It translates to CASRSGGGDQPQHF.

This clonotype was picked up many times. V gene TRBV10-3 combines with J gene TRBJ1-6, with D maybe TRBD1 (5 bases). The CDR3 totals 14 residues. Germline values: CDR1 ENHRY, CDR2 SYGVKD. Trimming cost V 3 bases and J 7 bases, with 10 bases left between them. The CDR3 loop reads CAISEFRENSPLHF. The CDR3 region has the DNA TGTGCCATCAGTGAATTCAGGGAGAATTCACCCCTCCACTTT.

This clonotype was counted at least ten times. The rearrangement links TRBV2 to TRBJ1-5, with D uncertain. Germline V CDR1 and CDR2: SNHLY, FYNNEI. CDR3 length: 12 residues. V gave up 6 bases and J gave up 6 bases, with 9 bases separating them. The CDR3 here is CASRRGSQPQHF. In DNA, the CDR3 is TGTGCCAGCAGGCGGGGAAGTCAGCCCCAGCATTTT.

This clonotype was detected many times. V and J are TRBV2 and TRBJ1-1, with 7 bases that match TRBD1. J gave up 2 bases and V 6 bases, and 6 bases lay outside the gene matches. The germline V gene encodes CDR1 SNHLY and CDR2 FYNNEI. The CDR3 loop spans 14 amino acids. The CDR3 is CASRDRFGNTEAFF. The CDR3 DNA is TGTGCCAGCAGGGACAGGTTTGGAAACACTGAAGCTTTCTTT.